The 22 T cell receptor beta chains below were found in one sample sequenced in a study of regulatory T cells in long-lasting Graves disease. Time point of the sample: newly diagnosed GD, antithyroid drugs for less than 3 months. The TCR library was made from RNA that had been extracted from PBMCs in TRIzol. CDR3 regions were amplified by Arm-PCR using iRepertoire HTBI primers to build TCR beta libraries. TCRdb itself ran the multiplex PCR reads through MiXCR, one entry per CDR3 protein. This table holds more than 450,000 distinct CDR3 sequences, about 17% found once. The sample was also linked to a second study, of T cells in Graves' hyperthyroidism and ophthalmopathy.

The input for sequencing was peripheral blood mononuclear cells (PBMCs), taken at new diagnosis, from a patient treated with antithyroid drugs. The receptors were gathered from a man between 40 and 49 years old with Graves disease.

To note about this clonotype: A far larger clone lies a single base away; this is likely a read error. This chain uses TRBV5-6 with TRBJ2-2; no clear D gene. The germline V and J ends were trimmed by 2 bases and 4 bases, with 0 bases remaining between them. This CDR3 is built from 11 residues. CDR1 and CDR2 from the germline V gene are SGHDT and YYEEEE. CDR3 bases: TGTGCCAGCAGCTTCACCGGGGAGCTGTTTTTT. As protein: CASSFTGELFF. The whole variable domain, filled in from reference TRBV5-6 and TRBJ2-2, reads DAGVTQSPTHLIKTRGQQVTLRCSPKSGHDTVSWYQQALGQGPQFIFQYYEEEERQRGNFPDRFSGHQFPNYSSELNVNALLLGDSALYLCASSFTGELFFGEGSRLTVL.

V gene TRBV6-2 or TRBV6-3 combines with J gene TRBJ2-1, with D tentatively TRBD2 (5 bases). The V gene lost 6 bases and the J gene lost 8 bases, with 11 bases spanning the gap. CDR3 length: 12 amino acids. CDR1 is MNHEY and CDR2 is SVGEGT in the germline V gene. DNA of the CDR3: TGTGCCAGCAGAAGACTATCCGATGAGCAGTTCTTC. Residues: CASRRLSDEQFF.

Remarks on this clonotype: One base separates it from a far larger clone, so it is likely a read error. The rearrangement joins TRBV6-1 to TRBJ2-1; D may match TRBD1 or TRBD2 (5 bases each). This CDR3 comprises 20 residues. Germline CDR1 is MNHNS and CDR2 is SASEGT. Trimming left V 4 bases short and J 13 bases short, with 38 bases between. The CDR3 sequence is CASSARGARTPDSKRLTQFF. The CDR3 coding sequence is TGTGCCAGCAGTGCCCGAGGGGCTCGGACTCCAGACTCTAAGAGACTTACCCAGTTCTTC.

This clonotype was counted ten times or more. This sequence joins TRBV6-1 and TRBJ1-1, with unresolved D. Trimming left V 6 bases short and J 0 bases short, with 11 bases between. Germline V lookup: CDR1 MNHNS, CDR2 SASEGT. The CDR3 is 14 amino acids. DNA of the CDR3: TGTGCCAGCAGACGCGGAGACATGAACACTGAAGCTTTCTTT. As protein: CASRRGDMNTEAFF.

The chain is built from TRBV27 and TRBJ2-1; D gene ambiguous. CDR1 is MNHEY, CDR2 SMNVEV, per germline (reference sequence). There are 12 residues in the CDR3. The ends were cut back, 10 bases at V and 6 bases at J, with 13 bases in the middle. CDR3 DNA: TGTGCCACCCGAAGGAGACCCAATGAGCAGTTCTTC. It codes for CATRRRPNEQFF.

V is TRBV12-5 and J is TRBJ1-3; TRBD1 is a possible D gene (5 bases). CDR3 length: 13 residues. Germline V CDR1 and CDR2: LGHNT, FRNRAP. Trimming took 1 base from V and 4 from J, leaving 5 bases between them. CDR3: CASGLAGGNTIYF. In nucleotides, the CDR3 is TGTGCTAGTGGTTTGGCAGGGGGAAACACCATATATTTT. The full variable domain, in which reference TRBV12-5 and TRBJ1-3 provide the parts outside the CDR3, is DARVTQTPRHKVTEMGQEVTMRCQPILGHNTVFWYRQTMMQGLELLAYFRNRAPLDDSGMPKDRFSAEMPDATLATLKIQPSEPRDSAVYFCASGLAGGNTIYFGEGSWLTVV.

This clonotype was seen ten or more times. The J gene is TRBJ2-5, the V gene TRBV11-2; TRBD1 agrees at 9 bases. V lost 1 base and J lost 1; bases outside the gene matches: 4. The CDR3 is made up of 16 amino acids. CDR1 SGHAT and CDR2 FQNNGV come from the germline V gene. The CDR3 bases are TGTGCCAGCAGCTTAGTCGTGACAGGGGGCCAAGAGACCCAGTACTTC. Translation gives CASSLVVTGGQETQYF.

On this clonotype: Since a much larger clone is just one base distant, this may be a read error. The chain is built from TRBV11-1 and TRBJ2-5; 8 bases align to TRBD2. The J call may be mistaken, given a closer DNA end match to TRBJ2-1. This CDR3 comprises 16 residues. Germline assignment: CDR1 SGHAT and CDR2 FQDESV (reference sequence). CDR3 region: CASSFQGSGRGNEQFF. The CDR3, as DNA: TGTGCCAGCAGCTTTCAGGGAAGCGGGAGAGGAAATGAGCAGTTCTTC.

This clonotype was counted ten times or more. This chain joins TRBV11-2 and TRBJ2-7; D ambiguous. The length of the CDR3 is 12 residues. The V end was cut by 4 bases, the J end by 4 bases, with 8 bases between. Germline CDR1 is SGHAT and CDR2 is FQNNGV. This CDR3 is CASSSQRYEQYF. The CDR3, as DNA: TGTGCCAGCAGCTCCCAGCGATACGAGCAGTACTTC.

Of note for this clonotype: At one end, the junction sequence differs from germline, possibly due to a read error. The chain has TRBV5-1 and TRBJ2-4; D is perhaps TRBD1 (6 bases). The CDR3 loop spans 12 amino acids. The germline gives CDR1 SGHRS, CDR2 YFSETQ. The CDR3 DNA follows: TGTGCCAGCAACCAAGGGGGAAACATTCAGTACTTC. Protein product: CASNQGGNIQYF.

The table lists this clonotype with many counts. The V call is TRBV11-2, the J call TRBJ2-7, with D unresolved. The CDR3 has 15 residues. Germline-derived CDR1 and CDR2 are SGHAT and FQNNGV. V gave up 1 base and J gave up 0 bases, with 10 bases separating them. CDR3 bases: TGTGCCAGCAGCTTAGGGGTCGGCAGCTCCTACGAGCAGTACTTC. Amino acids: CASSLGVGSSYEQYF.

This clonotype was found many times. CDR3 amino acids: CSVVGGAGTYEQYF. CDR3 nucleotides: TGCAGCGTTGTAGGGGGCGCGGGGACCTACGAGCAGTACTTC. This sequence joins TRBV29-1 and TRBJ2-7; D possibly corresponds to TRBD1 (7 bases). V was shortened by 4 bases and J by 2 bases, with 15 bases between the two germline ends. There are 14 residues in the CDR3. Germline values: CDR1 SQVTM, CDR2 ANQGSEA.

This clonotype was picked up many times. V usage is TRBV3-1 and J usage is TRBJ1-1, with D unclear. The CDR3 is 14 residues long. Germline values: CDR1 LGHDT, CDR2 YNNKEL (reference sequence). With 6 bases removed from V and 0 bases from J, the gap between germline ends came to 11 bases. Here the CDR3 DNA reads TGTGCCAGCAGTCCCCCCGGATTGAACACTGAAGCTTTCTTT. Its protein is CASSPPGLNTEAFF.

There are many counts of this clonotype. This chain links TRBV12-3 or TRBV12-4 with TRBJ2-7; D unclear. CDR3 length equals 13 residues. The germline V and J ends were trimmed by 3 bases and 6 bases, with 12 bases remaining between them. CDR3 sequence: CASSFPGSGEQYF. CDR3 bases: TGTGCCAGCAGTTTCCCCGGATCGGGCGAGCAGTACTTC.

The chain employs TRBV7-9 and TRBJ2-3, with D possibly TRBD1 on 6 matching bases. CDR3 size: 15 residues. The germline V and J ends were trimmed by 5 bases and 5 bases, with 17 bases remaining between them. Germline values: CDR1 SEHNR, CDR2 FQNEAQ (reference sequence). The CDR3: CASSAHTGLGDTQYF. The CDR3 nucleotides are TGTGCCAGCAGCGCGCACACAGGGTTGGGAGATACGCAGTATTTT.

This clonotype showed up many times. The chain uses TRBV12-3 or TRBV12-4 and TRBJ2-3, with unresolved D. The length of the CDR3 is 13 residues. V lost 2 bases to trimming and J lost 4 bases, with 7 bases between them. CDR3 DNA: TGTGCCAGCAGTTTACGGCTAGCAGATACGCAGTATTTT. This encodes CASSLRLADTQYF.

This rearrangement joins TRBV5-1 to TRBJ2-2; TRBD2 is a possible D gene (5 bases). Trimming cost V 3 bases and J 6 bases, with 9 bases left between them. The CDR3 is made up of 13 amino acids. The germline V gene has CDR1 SGHRS and CDR2 YFSETQ. The CDR3 region is CASSSLAPGELFF. The DNA for the CDR3 is TGCGCCAGCAGCTCTCTAGCCCCCGGGGAGCTGTTTTTT.

This clonotype came up a few times. The rearrangement joins TRBV6-1 to TRBJ1-1, with unresolved D. CDR3 size: 14 residues. The V gene lost 5 bases and the J gene lost 1 base, with 11 bases spanning the gap. Germline-derived CDR1 and CDR2 are MNHNS and SASEGT. CDR3 nucleotide sequence: TGTGCCAGCAGTATCCAACCTGCGAACACTGAAGCTTTCTTT. Its protein is CASSIQPANTEAFF.

This clonotype was counted at least ten times. This chain links TRBV20-1 with TRBJ2-1; TRBD2 might be the D (5 bases). Germline lookup yields CDR1 DFQATT and CDR2 SNEGSKA (reference sequence). The CDR3 extends over 13 amino acids. V lost 8 bases and J lost 3, with 14 bases in between. The CDR3 here is CSPQLGNYNEQFF. DNA of the CDR3: TGCAGTCCACAACTAGGAAACTACAATGAGCAGTTCTTC.

The V and J genes are TRBV28 and TRBJ2-2; D unresolved. Germline values: CDR1 MDHEN, CDR2 SYDVKM. With 2 bases removed from V and 0 bases from J, the gap between germline ends came to 10 bases. The CDR3 spans 16 residues. The CDR3 region is CASSLPPAANTGELFF. The CDR3 nucleotides are TGTGCCAGCAGTTTACCACCTGCTGCGAACACCGGGGAGCTGTTTTTT.

This clonotype has ten or more counts. V gene TRBV30 combines with J gene TRBJ1-5; 8 bases are shared with TRBD1. J lost 8 bases, V lost 5 bases, and 5 bases had no gene match. Germline CDR1 reads GTSNPN; CDR2 reads SVGIG (reference sequence). The CDR3 is 12 amino acids. The CDR3 protein is CAWDRGGEPQHF. The CDR3 nucleotides read TGTGCCTGGGACAGGGGCGGGGAGCCCCAGCATTTT.

This clonotype was counted at least ten times. In DNA form, the CDR3 reads TGCAGTGCTAGGGCGGGAGGGCCCCACGAGCAGTACTTC. It is translated as CSARAGGPHEQYF. The chain employs TRBV20-1 and TRBJ2-7; 9 nucleotides line up with TRBD2. This CDR3 has 13 residues. The J segment lost 5 bases and the V segment lost 3 bases, leaving 5 bases of the junction unmatched. Germline V gene data show CDR1 as DFQATT and CDR2 as SNEGSKA (reference sequence).